The present TCR beta chain was sequenced within a study of radiation and T cells in renal cell carcinoma. Produced via immunoSEQ multiplex PCR; TCRdb's table is partial and in-frame only. This sample carries about 130,000 clones, roughly 84% of them seen once, and the ten largest clones take around 13%. With 8 bases removed from V and 2 bases from J, the gap between germline ends came to 12 bases. The CDR3 extends over 13 amino acids. Looked up from germline, CDR1 is MNHEY and CDR2 is SVGAGI. Time point described: baseline pretreatment blood. The treatment denotes: 15 Gy SBRT to primary tumor, nephrectomy 4 weeks later.

The sample in question was blood, obtained from a patient whose treatment included radiotherapy and nephrectomy. This TCR was recovered from a woman aged 50 to 60 with renal cell carcinoma. The chain combines TRBV6-5 with TRBJ1-2; D ambiguous. The CDR3 loop reads CASAPRVNYGYTF. CDR3 bases: TGTGCCAGCGCTCCGCGTGTAAACTATGGCTACACCTTC.